A single sample is the source of the 8 T cell receptor beta chains below, sequenced in a study of blood T cell repertoires in COVID-19. Generated by immunoSEQ multiplex PCR, the TCRdb table keeps only in-frame clones and is missing some. This sample carries around 250,000 clones, about 80% of them seen once, and the ten largest clones take approximately 9%. The sample taken for sequencing was peripheral blood. The receptors come from a human donor in a cohort sampled during active COVID-19.

The chain combines TRBV28 with TRBJ1-2; D call uncertain. V was trimmed by 6 bases and J by 2 bases, leaving 10 bases between them. Germline lookup yields CDR1 MDHEN and CDR2 SYDVKM. The CDR3 has 13 residues. The CDR3 DNA follows: TGTGCCAGCAGCGATTCTATCAACTATGGCTACACCTTC. Amino acids: CASSDSINYGYTF.

This chain connects TRBV19 to TRBJ1-6; 9 bases are shared with TRBD1. The V gene's germline CDR1 is LNHDA and CDR2 SQIVND (reference sequence). This CDR3 region has 13 residues. V shed 6 bases, J shed 13 bases, and the junction held 7 bases outside the gene matches. As DNA, the CDR3 is TGTGCCAGTAGCCCTATACAGGGGGCGCCCCTCCACTTT. Translating it yields CASSPIQGAPLHF.

The J gene is TRBJ1-5, the V gene TRBV4-1; 8 bases are a match to TRBD1. This CDR3 region has 15 residues. Germline CDR1 MGHRA, CDR2 YSYEKL. J was trimmed by 3 bases and V by 1 base; bases with no gene match: 2. This CDR3 is CASSQGTGNNQPQHF. Here the CDR3 DNA reads TGCGCCAGCAGCCAAGGGACAGGGAACAATCAGCCCCAGCATTTT.

The chain carries TRBV2 and TRBJ2-7; no firm D call. The length of the CDR3 is 15 residues. The germline V gene encodes CDR1 SNHLY and CDR2 FYNNEI. Trimming took 3 bases from V and 2 from J, leaving 14 bases between them. The CDR3 coding sequence is TGTGCCAGCAGTGAGGGCCCTCGTCCCACCTACGAGCAGTACTTC. It specifies CASSEGPRPTYEQYF.

The chain employs TRBV4-1 and TRBJ2-1, with TRBD2 identical over 11 bases. The V gene's germline CDR1 is MGHRA and CDR2 YSYEKL. The CDR3 has 16 amino acids. The V and J ends lost 2 bases and 6 bases, in that order; junction bases with no gene match: 6. CDR3 coding DNA: TGCGCCAGCAGCCAATCGACTAGCGGGAAACTCAATGAGCAGTTCTTC. It specifies CASSQSTSGKLNEQFF.

This clone was detected once. This chain links TRBV6-1 with TRBJ2-5; 7 bases map to TRBD2. CDR1 and CDR2 (germline): MNHNS, SASEGT. V lost 1 base to trimming and J lost 5 bases; unmatched junction nucleotides: 4. The CDR3 has 14 residues. The CDR3 bases are TGTGCCAGCAGTGAAGTGGTGGGAGGGGAGACCCAGTACTTC. Protein product: CASSEVVGGETQYF.

This sequence joins TRBV7-7 and TRBJ2-2; perhaps TRBD1 as D (9 bases). The CDR3 spans 13 residues. Germline V gene data show CDR1 as SSHAT and CDR2 as FNYEAQ (reference sequence). CDR3 sequence reads: CASGTGSAGELFF. DNA of the CDR3: TGTGCTAGCGGGACAGGGAGTGCCGGGGAGCTGTTTTTT.

V gene TRBV19 combines with J gene TRBJ1-2, with 7 bases fitting TRBD1. J was trimmed by 5 bases and V by 2 bases; bases with no gene match: 8. The germline gives CDR1 LNHDA, CDR2 SQIVND (reference sequence). The CDR3 consists of 15 residues. The CDR3 region is CASSIRWDSVYGYTF. Written as DNA, the CDR3 is TGTGCCAGTAGTATAAGGTGGGACAGTGTTTATGGCTACACCTTC.